The 10 T cell receptor beta chains reported below all come from one sample, sequenced in a study of blood T cell repertoires in COVID-19. Here immunoSEQ multiplex PCR was the method, and the copy in TCRdb shows in-frame clones only, minus some. The table lists 210,000 or so clones, nearly 90% of them singletons, with 9.5% to 14% in the top ten. The sequencing sample was made of PBMCs or T cells enriched from blood (not recorded which). These receptors were taken from a man aged 25-45 years who had recovered from COVID-19.

The rearrangement joins TRBV5-3 to TRBJ1-5, with a possible D match to TRBD1 (5 bases). TRBV5-3 carries the ORF label, with uncertain function. The V end was cut by 0 bases, the J end by 6 bases, with 16 bases between. The CDR3 runs to 16 residues. The CDR3 coding sequence is TGTGCCAGAAGCTTGGCCCAGGGCGCGAGGATTCAGCCCCAGCATTTT. Residues: CARSLAQGARIQPQHF.

The rearrangement uses TRBV14 and TRBJ2-7; a possible D gene is TRBD1 (5 bases). V gave up 2 bases and J gave up 2 bases, with 16 bases separating them. This CDR3 comprises 16 residues. Germline V gene lookup returns CDR1 SGHDN and CDR2 FVKESK. The CDR3 coding sequence is TGTGCCAGCAGCCAACAGGGCGACCCACGGGCCTACGAGCAGTACTTC. This encodes CASSQQGDPRAYEQYF.

The V and J genes are TRBV20-1 and TRBJ1-2, with 8 bases that match TRBD1. CDR3 length equals 13 residues. Germline-derived CDR1 and CDR2 are DFQATT and SNEGSKA (reference sequence). The V segment lost 3 bases and the J segment 7 bases; nucleotides outside the gene matches: 7. The CDR3 here is CSASSGQGAGYTF. The DNA of the CDR3 is TGCAGTGCTAGTAGCGGCCAGGGGGCTGGCTACACCTTC.

The V gene is TRBV28, the J gene TRBJ1-5; D uncertain. V gave up 7 bases and J gave up 7 bases, with 8 bases separating them. Looked up from germline, CDR1 is MDHEN and CDR2 is SYDVKM. The CDR3 covers 11 residues. The chain's CDR3 is CASNTGQPQHF. The CDR3 DNA reads TGTGCCAGCAATACGGGGCAGCCCCAGCATTTT.

This clone was observed a few times. V and J are TRBV27 and TRBJ2-7; perhaps TRBD1 as D (6 bases). Trimming shortened V by 2 bases and J by 3 bases, and 14 bases separated the two germline ends. This CDR3 comprises 15 residues. The V gene's germline CDR1 is MNHEY and CDR2 SMNVEV (reference sequence). The chain's CDR3 is CASSLGPGQSYEQYF. The CDR3 region has the DNA TGTGCCAGCAGTTTAGGGCCCGGACAGAGCTACGAGCAGTACTTC.

V gene TRBV5-1 combines with J gene TRBJ2-7; D may be TRBD2 (7 bases). Per germline, CDR1 SGHRS and CDR2 YFSETQ. Trimming stripped 4 bases from V and 6 bases from J, with 14 bases between. CDR3 length: 13 residues. The CDR3 DNA sequence: TGCGCCAGCAGCGCCCCCGGGGGGCTCGAGCAGTACTTC. It encodes CASSAPGGLEQYF.

V usage is TRBV29-1 and J usage is TRBJ1-4, with 9 bases identical to TRBD1. The CDR3 runs to 13 residues. Germline loops: CDR1 SQVTM, CDR2 ANQGSEA. Germline trimming cut 4 bases from V and 8 bases from J; bases unmatched to any gene: 5. The CDR3 here is CSVARDRDEKLFF. In DNA, the CDR3 is TGCAGCGTTGCCCGGGACAGGGACGAAAAACTGTTTTTT.

The V gene is TRBV6-5, the J gene TRBJ2-7; the match to TRBD1 covers 10 bases. J lost 3 bases, V lost 4 bases, and 6 bases had no gene match. This CDR3 has 15 amino acids. Germline V gene data show CDR1 as MNHEY and CDR2 as SVGAGI. The CDR3 DNA follows: TGTGCCAGCAGTTTTACCGGGACAGGGGTCTACGAGCAGTACTTC. Encoded protein: CASSFTGTGVYEQYF.

This clone was found once. V gene TRBV27 combines with J gene TRBJ2-3, with 9 bases aligning to TRBD2. The CDR3 spans 18 residues. After removal of 6 bases from V and 1 base from J, the junction contained 14 bases not matched to a gene. CDR1 is MNHEY and CDR2 is SMNVEV in the germline V gene (reference sequence). CDR3 DNA sequence: TGTGCCAGCAGACAAACCCAAGGCCGACTAGCGGGCACAGATACGCAGTATTTT. Translating it yields CASRQTQGRLAGTDTQYF.

Here the CDR3 DNA reads TGTGCCAGCAGTTTAAGGGGAACCATATATTTT. Protein product: CASSLRGTIYF. The chain is built from TRBV12-3 or TRBV12-4 and TRBJ1-3; perhaps TRBD1 as D (5 bases). V lost 2 bases and J 10 bases, leaving 6 bases between the germline ends. CDR3 length: 11 amino acids.